The next 26 T cell receptor beta chains were all read from a single sample in a study of T cell repertoires and HLA-DP antigens. The repertoire was sequenced with immunoSEQ multiplex PCR; TCRdb's copy has only in-frame clones and lacks some. The sample shows around 90,000 clones, approximately 86% of them seen only once. For these receptors, no antigen is known. The source material was CD4+ T cells from PBMCs. Every receptor here comes from a man aged 45-60 years in good health and CMV-seronegative.

This chain joins TRBV27 and TRBJ2-1, with D unresolved. Trimming cost V 7 bases and J 5 bases, with 12 bases left between them. Germline V gives CDR1 MNHEY, CDR2 SMNVEV (reference sequence). This CDR3 is 13 amino acids long. CDR3 loop: CASKNQRNNEQFF. Here the CDR3 DNA reads TGTGCCAGCAAAAATCAAAGGAACAATGAGCAGTTCTTC.

This sequence joins TRBV7-3 and TRBJ2-3, with 7 bases fitting TRBD1. The germline gives CDR1 SGHTA, CDR2 FQGTGA. V dropped 3 bases and J dropped 0; count of bases not matched to a gene: 3. The CDR3 extends over 15 amino acids. CDR3 DNA: TGTGCCAGCAGCTTCACAGGGGCTAGCACAGATACGCAGTATTTT. Translated, it gives CASSFTGASTDTQYF.

The V and J genes are TRBV7-2 and TRBJ1-2; no clear D gene. V lost 1 base and J 4 bases, leaving 16 bases between the germline ends. Per germline, CDR1 SGHTA and CDR2 FQGNSA. The CDR3 totals 16 residues. The CDR3 nucleotides read TGTGCCAGCAGCTTAGAGTCACCCAAAGAGGGCTATGGCTACACCTTC. It yields the protein CASSLESPKEGYGYTF.

DNA for the CDR3: TGTGCCAGCAGAGCCGGGACAGGGGGCAAGGATGGCTACACCTTC. As protein: CASRAGTGGKDGYTF. V and J are TRBV6-5 and TRBJ1-2; 12 bases are shared with TRBD1. This CDR3 is built from 15 residues. CDR1 is MNHEY, CDR2 SVGAGI, per germline. J gave up 6 bases and V 6 bases, and 8 bases lay outside the gene matches.

J is TRBJ2-5 and V is TRBV29-1; no firm D call. The CDR3 sequence is 11 residues long. V was shortened by 4 bases and J by 7 bases, with 10 bases between the two germline ends. In germline, CDR1 is SQVTM, CDR2 ANQGSEA. CDR3 in DNA: TGCAGCGTTGGAAATTCCGGGACCCAGTACTTC. Protein product: CSVGNSGTQYF.

This chain connects TRBV25-1 to TRBJ2-2; unclear D gene. Trimming shortened V by 5 bases and J by 3 bases, and 7 bases separated the two germline ends. Germline V gene sequence: CDR1 MGHDK, CDR2 SYGVNS. The CDR3 has 13 residues. The CDR3 sequence is CASSPKHTGELFF. The CDR3 region has the DNA TGTGCCAGCAGTCCTAAACACACCGGGGAGCTGTTTTTT.

This clone was picked up one time. CDR3 sequence reads: CASREDYGYTF. The CDR3, as DNA: TGTGCCAGCAGGGAGGATTATGGCTACACCTTC. The V call is TRBV2, the J call TRBJ1-2; D remains ambiguous. Germline CDR1 SNHLY, CDR2 FYNNEI. The ends were cut back, 6 bases at V and 5 bases at J, with 7 bases in the middle. The CDR3 is made up of 11 amino acids.

The rearrangement uses TRBV19 and TRBJ1-6; D remains ambiguous. V lost 3 bases and J lost 0, with 15 bases in between. Germline CDR1 LNHDA, CDR2 SQIVND (reference sequence). This CDR3 comprises 18 residues. As DNA, the CDR3 is TGTGCCAGTAGTATCACGCCAGGTGGGAGCTCCTATAATTCACCCCTCCACTTT. This sequence encodes CASSITPGGSSYNSPLHF.

The table lists this clone with a count of one. J is TRBJ2-3 and V is TRBV5-4; tentatively, D is TRBD2 (6 bases). The CDR3 is 16 residues long. Germline V lookup: CDR1 SGHNT, CDR2 YYREEE (reference sequence). The ends were cut back, 4 bases at V and 4 bases at J, with 19 bases in the middle. Here the CDR3 reads CASSPRPGVGPDTQYF. CDR3 DNA sequence: TGTGCCAGCAGCCCAAGGCCGGGGGTAGGACCAGATACGCAGTATTTT.

This clone was observed many times. The chain carries TRBV27 and TRBJ1-6; D is uncertain. There are 17 residues in the CDR3. Trimming took off 5 bases at V and 8 bases at J, with 22 bases between the two ends. The V gene's germline CDR1 is MNHEY and CDR2 SMNVEV (reference sequence). In DNA, the CDR3 is TGTGCCAGCAGTCCGACGGAGCGCAGATCAGACTATTCACCCCTCCACTTT. Encoded protein: CASSPTERRSDYSPLHF.

CDR3 nucleotide sequence: TGTGCCAGCAGCCCCCAGGGACTAGGTGACAATGAGCAGTTCTTC. As protein: CASSPQGLGDNEQFF. V usage is TRBV9 and J usage is TRBJ2-1, with 8 bases that match TRBD2. The germline CDR1 and CDR2 sequences are SGDLS and YYNGEE. This CDR3 has 15 residues. V lost 4 bases, J lost 5 bases, and 8 bases stayed unmatched.

This clone was counted a few times. The rearrangement uses TRBV30 and TRBJ1-6; D gene unclear. CDR3 length equals 13 residues. CDR1 GTSNPN and CDR2 SVGIG come from the germline V gene (reference sequence). The CDR3 spells CALAPDYNSPLHF. The CDR3 DNA reads as TGTGCTCTCGCCCCCGACTATAATTCACCCCTCCACTTT.

The chain employs TRBV7-2 and TRBJ2-3, with D tentatively TRBD1 (5 bases). Looked up from germline, CDR1 is SGHTA and CDR2 is FQGNSA. The CDR3 runs 15 residues. The V and J ends lost 1 base and 6 bases respectively, with 14 bases between them. The CDR3 sequence is CASSLGGSESDTQYF. The DNA of the CDR3 is TGTGCCAGCAGCTTAGGGGGCAGTGAGTCCGATACGCAGTATTTT. The variable domain in full, with the rest retrieved from reference TRBV7-2 and TRBJ2-3, is GAGVSQSPSNKVTEKGKDVELRCDPISGHTALYWYRQSLGQGLEFLIYFQGNSAPDKSGLPSDRFSAERTGGSVSTLTIQRTQQEDSAVYLCASSLGGSESDTQYFGPGTRLTVL.

The sample holds a few counts of this clone. The chain couples TRBV19 to TRBJ1-2; D perhaps matches TRBD1 (5 bases). Germline assignment: CDR1 LNHDA and CDR2 SQIVND (reference sequence). The CDR3 has 16 residues. Between the trimmed V and J ends, which lost 5 bases and 0 bases, there was a span of 16 bases. CDR3 residues: CASSSSTAGTNYGYTF. DNA for the CDR3: TGTGCCAGTAGTTCTAGTACGGCAGGGACTAACTATGGCTACACCTTC.

This chain connects TRBV7-9 to TRBJ1-1, with 10 bases that match TRBD1. Germline V gene data show CDR1 as SEHNR and CDR2 as FQNEAQ (reference sequence). The junction had 5 bases not matched to a gene; V was cut back by 1 base and J by 0 bases. This CDR3 region has 17 residues. CDR3 region: CASSLGQGAVVNTEAFF. The CDR3 nucleotides are TGTGCCAGCAGCTTAGGACAGGGGGCGGTAGTGAACACTGAAGCTTTCTTT.

DNA of the CDR3: TGTGCCATCCCCCGGGGGGACAGGGGAAATTCTGAAGCTTTCTTT. Translation: CAIPRGDRGNSEAFF. V gene TRBV19 combines with J gene TRBJ1-1; 10 positions match TRBD1. V gave up 10 bases and J gave up 6 bases; unmatched junction bases: 14. The germline V gene encodes CDR1 LNHDA and CDR2 SQIVND (reference sequence). The CDR3 runs to 15 residues.

V usage is TRBV5-6 and J usage is TRBJ1-1; TRBD1 matches 7 bases. Per germline, CDR1 SGHDT and CDR2 YYEEEE. V trimming: 4 bases; J trimming: 5 bases; junction bases outside the gene matches: 8. CDR3 length: 14 amino acids. The CDR3 region has the DNA TGTGCCAGCAGCGAACAGGGGTTGTGGACTGAAGCTTTCTTT. Residues: CASSEQGLWTEAFF.

This chain uses TRBV6-6 with TRBJ2-3, with D possibly being TRBD2 (6 bases). The V end was cut by 6 bases, the J end by 0 bases, with 16 bases between. Germline assignment: CDR1 MNHNY and CDR2 SVGAGI (reference sequence). The CDR3 covers 16 residues. CDR3 nucleotides: TGTGCCAGCAGGGGACTCGTTAAAACTAGCACAGATACGCAGTATTTT. Encoded protein: CASRGLVKTSTDTQYF.

The chain combines TRBV11-2 with TRBJ2-3, with D tentatively TRBD2 (5 bases). Trimming removed 2 bases from V and 2 bases from J, with 11 bases in between. Germline CDR1 is SGHAT and CDR2 is FQNNGV. The CDR3 spans 15 residues. The CDR3 protein is CASSLRPGITDTQYF. CDR3 in DNA: TGTGCCAGCAGCTTACGACCCGGGATCACAGATACGCAGTATTTT.

The genes are TRBV6-5 and TRBJ1-4; the match to TRBD1 covers 8 bases. CDR3 length: 14 residues. CDR1 is MNHEY, CDR2 SVGAGI, per germline. Trimming removed 6 bases from V and 5 bases from J; junction bases left unmatched: 5. CDR3 DNA sequence: TGTGCCAGCAGCCCTGACAGGGGAAATGAAAAACTGTTTTTT. Translated, it gives CASSPDRGNEKLFF.

The rearrangement links TRBV5-5 to TRBJ2-7, with 8 bases lining up with TRBD2. V shed 0 bases, J shed 7 bases, and the junction held 12 bases outside the gene matches. CDR3 size: 16 residues. In germline, CDR1 is SGHKS, CDR2 YYEKEE (reference sequence). The CDR3: CASSLAGIAGSWEQYF. DNA of the CDR3: TGTGCCAGCAGCTTGGCCGGTATAGCGGGGTCCTGGGAGCAGTACTTC.

V gene TRBV29-1 combines with J gene TRBJ2-7; TRBD1 matches 8 bases. This CDR3 has 14 residues. Looked up from germline, CDR1 is SQVTM and CDR2 is ANQGSEA. With V trimmed by 4 bases and J by 5 bases, 10 bases remained unmatched. The CDR3 here is CSVARAGGWNEQYF. In DNA form, the CDR3 reads TGCAGCGTTGCGAGGGCAGGGGGCTGGAACGAGCAGTACTTC.

The chain carries TRBV7-2 and TRBJ1-1; D gene unclear. The V and J ends lost 5 bases and 10 bases respectively, with 17 bases between them. In germline, CDR1 is SGHTA, CDR2 FQGNSA. This CDR3 contains 13 residues. The CDR3 loop is CASSPDQQLGAFF. For the CDR3, the DNA is TGTGCCAGCAGCCCCGACCAGCAATTAGGAGCTTTCTTT.

The chain recombines TRBV30 with TRBJ1-2; perhaps TRBD1 as D (5 bases). V was pared by 4 bases and J by 2 bases, with 11 bases between. CDR1 is GTSNPN and CDR2 is SVGIG in the germline V gene (reference sequence). This CDR3 has 13 amino acids. The CDR3 DNA sequence: TGTGCCTGGACCTCAGGGATGAACTATGGCTACACCTTC. Translated: CAWTSGMNYGYTF.

A single count supports this clone. The chain links TRBV7-2 to TRBJ1-1, with no clear D. V was clipped by 6 bases and J by 6 bases, with 17 bases between them. The CDR3 has 14 residues. The germline V gene has CDR1 SGHTA and CDR2 FQGNSA. The CDR3 DNA reads as TGTGCCAGCAGAAAAAAGGGTGCGTCCGCTGAAGCTTTCTTT. Its protein product is CASRKKGASAEAFF. Full variable domain (outside the CDR3, taken from reference TRBV7-2 and TRBJ1-1): GAGVSQSPSNKVTEKGKDVELRCDPISGHTALYWYRQSLGQGLEFLIYFQGNSAPDKSGLPSDRFSAERTGGSVSTLTIQRTQQEDSAVYLCASRKKGASAEAFFGQGTRLTVV.

The chain recombines TRBV2 with TRBJ2-1; possibly TRBD1 for D (6 bases). Trimming shortened V by 9 bases and J by 5 bases, and 17 bases separated the two germline ends. Per the germline V gene, CDR1 is SNHLY and CDR2 is FYNNEI. CDR3 size: 14 residues. As DNA, the CDR3 is TGTGCCAGTAAGTGGGACACCGGCGACAATGAGCAGTTCTTC. As protein: CASKWDTGDNEQFF.